The rows below give T cell receptor beta chains drawn from one sample of a study of CD8+CD57+ T cells in acquired aplastic anemia. One entry per CDR3 protein, called by TCRdb with MiXCR from the reads. The sample contains about 470,000 distinct CDR3 sequences, roughly a third of which appear only once. Sequencing used sorted CD4+, CD8+, or CD8+CD57+ T cells (not recorded which) from PBMCs. These receptors came from a human donor with aplastic anemia. CDR3s include the opening cysteine and the closing phenylalanine or tryptophan. A D gene is named only where the DNA matches it firmly. Rows give clone size only sometimes, using once, few, many, or a class for an expanded clone.

cdr3_aa | cdr3_nt | v_call | clone_size | d_call | j_call
CASSSTGVVTFF | TGTGCCAGCAGTTCCACAGGGGTCGTAACTTTCTTT | TRBV6-5 | few | TRBD1 | TRBJ1-1
CSATLVTSGRTETQYF | TGCAGTGCTACGCTCGTGACTAGCGGGAGGACGGAGACCCAGTACTTC | TRBV20-1 | few | TRBD2 | TRBJ2-5
CASSVFLGLSYEQYF | TGTGCCAGCAGTGTATTCCTGGGGCTTTCCTACGAGCAGTACTTC | TRBV2 | many | . | TRBJ2-7
CASSPDLAVVGEQYF | TGTGCCAGCAGTCCCGATCTGGCTGTCGTTGGGGAGCAGTACTTC | TRBV25-1 | few | . | TRBJ2-7
CASSVGGEQGWGYTF | TGTGCCAGCAGCGTAGGTGGGGAACAGGGATGGGGCTACACCTTC | TRBV9 | few | . | TRBJ1-2
CAISGVGEGRTYEQYF | TGTGCCATCAGTGGAGTGGGGGAGGGCCGAACCTACGAGCAGTACTTC | TRBV10-3 | many | TRBD2 | TRBJ2-7
CSALSAGGGYEQYF | TGCAGTGCCCTGAGCGCGGGTGGAGGCTACGAGCAGTACTTC | TRBV20-1 | . | . | TRBJ2-7
CSVTGIVNTEAFF | TGCAGTGTTACAGGCATCGTGAACACTGAAGCTTTCTTT | TRBV20-1 | . | . | TRBJ1-1
CASSPRHATDTQYF | TGTGCCAGCAGCCCCCGACACGCCACAGATACGCAGTATTTT | TRBV9 | . | . | TRBJ2-3
CAGIIWAYGYTF | TGTGCCGGGATTATTTGGGCGTATGGCTACACCTTC | TRBV25-1 | many | . | TRBJ1-2
CASSYGTGVGPYERYF | TGTGCCAGCAGTTACGGGACAGGGGTGGGCCCCTACGAGCGGTACTTC | TRBV10-3 | . | TRBD1 | TRBJ2-7
CASSTFRGSNEQYF | TGTGCCAGTAGTACTTTCCGGGGGTCCAACGAGCAGTACTTC | TRBV19 | many | . | TRBJ2-7